This T cell receptor beta chain was identified during a study of blood T cell repertoires in COVID-19. As for the study in general: Acute and convalescent COVID-19 samples came from the United States, Italy and Spain. The analysed material was cDNA or gDNA that came from T cells, B-cell-depleted T cells, or PBMCs.

How the authors handled the data: Cell counts per sample came from amplifying reference gene primers. Sequenced by immunoSEQ multiplex PCR; TCRdb stores in-frame clones only, minus some. V and J calls and clone size come straight from that table; D and trimming were deduced from the DNA. The sample carries around 180,000 clones, 80% to 90% recorded once. This sequence originates from a man aged 35 to 55 with active or convalescent COVID-19. Sequences were obtained from peripheral blood.

The CDR3 loop reads CASSQLRGYEQYF. Written as DNA, the CDR3 is TGCGCCAGCAGCCAGCTCAGGGGCTACGAGCAGTACTTC. V usage is TRBV4-1 and J usage is TRBJ2-7; TRBD1 is a possible D gene (6 bases). Trimming removed 3 bases at V and 3 bases at J, with 9 bases between. CDR3 size: 13 residues. In germline, CDR1 is MGHRA, CDR2 YSYEKL.